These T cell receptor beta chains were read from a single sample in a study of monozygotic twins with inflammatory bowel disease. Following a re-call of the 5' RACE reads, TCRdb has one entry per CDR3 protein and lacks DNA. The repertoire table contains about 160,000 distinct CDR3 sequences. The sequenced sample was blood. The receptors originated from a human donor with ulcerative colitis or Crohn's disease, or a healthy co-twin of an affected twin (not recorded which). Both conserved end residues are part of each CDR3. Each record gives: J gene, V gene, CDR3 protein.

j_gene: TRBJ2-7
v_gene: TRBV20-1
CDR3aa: CSAPPAGLAGGRPYEQYF

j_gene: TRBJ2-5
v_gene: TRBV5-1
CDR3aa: CASSLSPQETQYF

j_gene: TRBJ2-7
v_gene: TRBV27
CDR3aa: CASSWQHSYEQYF

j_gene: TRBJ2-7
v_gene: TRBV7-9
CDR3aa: CASSSVRGGKSYEQYF

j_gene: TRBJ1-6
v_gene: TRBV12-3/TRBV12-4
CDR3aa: CASSKDQGLSYNSPLHF

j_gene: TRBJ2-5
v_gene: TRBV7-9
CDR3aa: CASSFRRATEGETQYF

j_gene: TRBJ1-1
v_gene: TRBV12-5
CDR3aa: CASGPGTQGRFENTEAFF

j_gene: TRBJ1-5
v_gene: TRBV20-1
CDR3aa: CSALGFSNQPQHF

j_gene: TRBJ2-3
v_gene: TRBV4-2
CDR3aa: CASSQGQGSGTDTQYF

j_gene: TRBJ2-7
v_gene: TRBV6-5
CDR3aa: CASSYHHQRPGSSYEQYF

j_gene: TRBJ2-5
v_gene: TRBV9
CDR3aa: CASSLKQDPRQETQYF

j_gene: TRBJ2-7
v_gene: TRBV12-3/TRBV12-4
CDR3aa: CASTLGRTSSYEQYF

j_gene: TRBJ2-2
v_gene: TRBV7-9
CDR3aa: CASSLAPGNTGELFF

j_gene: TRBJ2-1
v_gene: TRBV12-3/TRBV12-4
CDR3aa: CASTLGGGPSNEQFF

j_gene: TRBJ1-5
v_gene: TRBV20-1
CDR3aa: CSATSGTGLSNQPQHF

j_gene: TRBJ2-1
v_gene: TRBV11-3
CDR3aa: CASIGGPAGEQFF

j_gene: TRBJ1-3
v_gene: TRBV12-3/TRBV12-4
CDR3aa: CASSSGQGRSGNTIYF

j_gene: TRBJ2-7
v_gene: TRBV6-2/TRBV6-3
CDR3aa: CASGLERSEQYF

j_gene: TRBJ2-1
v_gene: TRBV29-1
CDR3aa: CSVGPGGPPRNEQFF

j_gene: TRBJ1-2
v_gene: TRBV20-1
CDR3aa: CSATDREGVDYTF

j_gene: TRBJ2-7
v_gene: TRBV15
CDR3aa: CATSRELQPTYEQYF

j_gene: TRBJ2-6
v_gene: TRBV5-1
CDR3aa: CASSLGFLPVSGANVLTF

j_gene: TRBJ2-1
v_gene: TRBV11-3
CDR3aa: CASSLGGTAHEQFF

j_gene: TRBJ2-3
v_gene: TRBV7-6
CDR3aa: CASSLVAGAGTSTDTQYF

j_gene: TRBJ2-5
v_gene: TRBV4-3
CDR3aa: CASSQDTSGRGTQYF

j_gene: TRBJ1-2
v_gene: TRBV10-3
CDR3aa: CAISEPPRDGYTF

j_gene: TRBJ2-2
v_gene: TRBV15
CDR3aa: CATSRDPPQGQANTGELFF

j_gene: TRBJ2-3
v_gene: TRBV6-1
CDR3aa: CASSTDGWQGDTQYF

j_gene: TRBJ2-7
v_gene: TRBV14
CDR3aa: CASSQGPSVSYEQYF

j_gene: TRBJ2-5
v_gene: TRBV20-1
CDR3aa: CSAREGSMGETQYF

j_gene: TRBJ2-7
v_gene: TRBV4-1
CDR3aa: CASSKVGLAGAVYEQYF

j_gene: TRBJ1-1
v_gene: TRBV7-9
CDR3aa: CASSLTTGITTEAFF

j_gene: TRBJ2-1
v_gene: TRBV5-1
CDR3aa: CASSFFSGGNEQFF

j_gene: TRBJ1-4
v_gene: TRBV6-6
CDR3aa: CASKQGSTNEKLFF

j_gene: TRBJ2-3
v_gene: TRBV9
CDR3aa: CASSVDFRGALGTDTQYF

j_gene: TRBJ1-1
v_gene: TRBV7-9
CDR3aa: CASSSDKRYTEAFF

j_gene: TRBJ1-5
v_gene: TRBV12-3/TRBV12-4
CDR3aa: CASSLRGGGNQPQHF

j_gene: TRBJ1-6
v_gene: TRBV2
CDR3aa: CASSGGSSSYNSPLHF

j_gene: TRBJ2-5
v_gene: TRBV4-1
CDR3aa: CASSHLGTGQETQYF

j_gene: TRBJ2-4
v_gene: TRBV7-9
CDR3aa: CASSWGGGDIQYF

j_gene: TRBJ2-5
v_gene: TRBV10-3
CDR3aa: CAREGGRETQYF

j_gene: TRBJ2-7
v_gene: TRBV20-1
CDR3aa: CSAGGTGDEQYF